One sample yielded the 17 T cell receptor beta chains listed below, sequenced in a study of T cell responses to AZD1222 COVID-19 vaccine. Assay: immunoSEQ multiplex PCR; the TCRdb copy retains only in-frame clones and omits some. The profile shows 110,000 to 150,000 clones, 80% to 90% of them singletons. The source material was peripheral blood, sampled on day 0 of AZD1222 vaccination. Receptors originate from an adult in good health.

V usage is TRBV27 and J usage is TRBJ1-2; D possibly corresponds to TRBD1 (6 bases). V lost 2 bases to trimming and J lost 7 bases, with 17 bases between them. The length of the CDR3 is 15 residues. Germline lookup yields CDR1 MNHEY and CDR2 SMNVEV (reference sequence). CDR3 protein: CASSLTGTQVSGYTF. The CDR3 DNA reads TGTGCCAGCAGTTTAACCGGGACACAAGTCTCTGGCTACACCTTC.

The rearrangement uses TRBV3-1 (or the pseudogene TRBV3-2) and TRBJ1-1, with a tentative D call TRBD1 (5 bases). Trimming shortened V by 5 bases and J by 6 bases, and 13 bases separated the two germline ends. Germline CDR1 reads LGHDT; CDR2 reads YNNKEL (reference sequence). The CDR3 has 13 amino acids. CDR3 sequence (DNA): TGTGCCAGCAGCATACTCCCGGGGGCTGAAGCTTTCTTT. It translates to CASSILPGAEAFF.

This clone occurred a few times. Other DNA sequences in the same sample also yield this CDR3. This chain links TRBV18 with TRBJ2-2; no definite D call. This CDR3 comprises 16 residues. The germline V gene has CDR1 KGHSH and CDR2 LQKENI. The V end lost 0 bases, the J end lost 0 bases, and 8 bases lay between the germline ends. The CDR3: CASSPPKGTNTGELFF. The CDR3 DNA reads TGTGCCAGCTCACCACCGAAGGGAACGAACACCGGGGAGCTGTTTTTT.

The chain couples TRBV28 to TRBJ2-5, with D unresolved. V was trimmed by 6 bases and J by 7 bases, leaving 15 bases between them. Germline CDR1 is MDHEN and CDR2 is SYDVKM. The CDR3 has 13 residues. In DNA, the CDR3 is TGTGCCAGCAGCCCTTTTGCCCCGGGGACCCAGTACTTC. Amino acids: CASSPFAPGTQYF.

The chain is built from TRBV7-2 and TRBJ2-7; D not certain. Trimming pared 5 bases from V and 5 bases from J, leaving 7 bases between. The CDR3 contains 11 residues. CDR1 and CDR2 (germline): SGHTA, FQGNSA. CDR3 in DNA: TGTGCCAGCAGCCGCACGGACGAGCAGTACTTC. Encoded protein: CASSRTDEQYF.

In DNA form, the CDR3 reads TGTGCCAGCAGTAGCGCTACAGGGGTTAGAGGCTACACCTTC. It specifies CASSSATGVRGYTF. The rearrangement uses TRBV2 and TRBJ1-2; 7 nucleotides align to TRBD1. Trimming took 5 bases from V and 8 from J; bases not matched to a gene: 11. CDR1 SNHLY and CDR2 FYNNEI come from the germline V gene. CDR3 length: 14 residues. The whole variable domain, remainder taken from reference TRBV2 and TRBJ1-2, is EPEVTQTPSHQVTQMGQEVILRCVPISNHLYFYWYRQILGQKVEFLVSFYNNEISEKSEIFDDQFSVERPDGSNFTLKIRSTKLEDSAMYFCASSSATGVRGYTFGSGTRLTVV.

The gene calls are TRBV6-5 and TRBJ1-5, with TRBD1 as a possible D gene (6 bases). CDR3 length equals 15 residues. CDR1 and CDR2 from the germline V gene are MNHEY and SVGAGI. Trimming removed 6 bases from V and 6 bases from J, with 18 bases in between. The CDR3 loop reads CASSRAEGVGQPQHF. The CDR3 DNA reads TGTGCCAGCAGCCGGGCGGAGGGGGTCGGTCAGCCCCAGCATTTT.

This CDR3 reads CATKDTANTGELFF. For the CDR3, the DNA is TGTGCCACCAAAGATACGGCCAACACCGGGGAGCTGTTTTTT. The chain carries TRBV3-1 (or the pseudogene TRBV3-2) and TRBJ2-2; D unclear. The CDR3 length is 14 residues. V lost 10 bases to trimming and J lost 2 bases, with 14 bases between them. Germline assignment: CDR1 LGHDT and CDR2 YNNKEL (reference sequence).

The chain is built from TRBV3-1 (or the pseudogene TRBV3-2) and TRBJ1-1; possible D gene TRBD1, 6 bases. With 3 bases removed from V and 7 bases from J, the gap between germline ends came to 15 bases. The CDR3 has 14 residues. From germline, CDR1 is LGHDT and CDR2 YNNKEL (reference sequence). DNA for the CDR3: TGTGCCAGCAGCCAGACGACAGGATCGGGTGAAGCTTTCTTT. Its translation: CASSQTTGSGEAFF.

The CDR3 DNA follows: TGCAGCGTTGAAGGGGGCTCGACAGGGGTCCACGAGCAGTACTTC. It encodes CSVEGGSTGVHEQYF. The chain carries TRBV29-1 and TRBJ2-7; TRBD1 matches at 8 bases. The germline gives CDR1 SQVTM, CDR2 ANQGSEA. The CDR3 loop spans 15 amino acids. Trimming cost V 1 base and J 5 bases; bases outside gene matches: 10.

V usage is TRBV10-3 and J usage is TRBJ1-1; 7 nucleotides agree with TRBD1. Trimming cost V 3 bases and J 4 bases; bases outside gene matches: 5. The CDR3 runs to 14 residues. The germline V gene has CDR1 ENHRY and CDR2 SYGVKD. In DNA, the CDR3 is TGTGCCATCAGTGATCCGACAGGGCCCACTGAAGCTTTCTTT. Amino acids: CAISDPTGPTEAFF.

The chain carries TRBV19 and TRBJ2-7, with TRBD1 as a possible D gene (5 bases). The CDR3 is 12 residues long. Germline V gives CDR1 LNHDA, CDR2 SQIVND (reference sequence). Trimming removed 4 bases from V and 7 bases from J, with 11 bases in between. The CDR3 region is CASSTTGLEQYF. The DNA for the CDR3 is TGTGCCAGTAGTACCACAGGTCTAGAGCAGTACTTC.

The genes are TRBV11-2 and TRBJ2-7, with no clear D. Germline CDR1 is SGHAT and CDR2 is FQNNGV. Between the trimmed V and J ends, which lost 1 base and 1 base, there was a span of 5 bases. This CDR3 is 13 amino acids long. CDR3 in amino acids: CASSLGVSYEQYF. CDR3 DNA: TGTGCCAGCAGCTTAGGGGTTTCCTACGAGCAGTACTTC. Using reference TRBV11-2 and TRBJ2-7 for the parts outside the CDR3, the full variable domain is EAGVAQSPRYKIIEKRQSVAFWCNPISGHATLYWYQQILGQGPKLLIQFQNNGVVDDSQLPKDRFSAERLKGVDSTLKIQPAKLEDSAVYLCASSLGVSYEQYFGPGTRLTVT.

The chain joins TRBV5-1 to TRBJ2-1; D is unclear. Trimming stripped 4 bases from V and 10 bases from J, with 12 bases between. This CDR3 is 12 amino acids long. CDR1 is SGHRS, CDR2 YFSETQ, per germline. The CDR3 is CASSPQGVEQFF. The CDR3 DNA reads TGCGCCAGCAGCCCCCAAGGAGTGGAGCAGTTCTTC.

This chain connects TRBV18 to TRBJ1-5; D may be TRBD1 (5 bases). V lost 3 bases, J lost 2 bases, and 14 bases lay in between. The V gene's germline CDR1 is KGHSH and CDR2 LQKENI. The CDR3 contains 16 residues. CDR3 residues: CASSPAGGLGNQPQHF. CDR3 bases: TGTGCCAGCTCACCCGCGGGGGGTTTGGGCAATCAGCCCCAGCATTTT.

The chain has TRBV20-1 and TRBJ1-4; D is possibly TRBD1 (6 bases). CDR3 size: 14 residues. Trimming took off 3 bases at V and 5 bases at J, with 13 bases between the two ends. Germline CDR1 reads DFQATT; CDR2 reads SNEGSKA (reference sequence). CDR3 region: CSASAGVRNEKLFF. The CDR3 coding sequence is TGCAGTGCTAGTGCAGGGGTTCGGAATGAAAAACTGTTTTTT.

This sequence joins TRBV19 and TRBJ1-1; D perhaps matches TRBD1 (5 bases). Germline CDR1 LNHDA, CDR2 SQIVND (reference sequence). This CDR3 region has 17 residues. V was clipped by 6 bases and J by 1 base, with 21 bases between them. CDR3 nucleotide sequence: TGTGCCAGTAGAACCGAACGGGCCGGGACGGAGAACACTGAAGCTTTCTTT. Translated: CASRTERAGTENTEAFF.